This T cell receptor beta chain was obtained from a study of blood T cell repertoires in COVID-19 (dated by TCRdb to about 2020). Looking at the study overall: Samples covering the acute and convalescent phases of COVID-19 were provided by collaborators in the United States, Italy and Spain. The prospective study material was composed of cDNA or gDNA derived from T cells, B-cell-depleted T cells, or PBMCs. Subjects who had been exposed to COVID-19, were actively infected with it, or had recovered from it provided the deeply sampled blood TCRbeta repertoires that made up the dataset. The repertoires were released in a freely available public database meant as a resource for research on the immune response to SARS-CoV-2. The samples were drawn from two sources: the first 160 participants of the ongoing ImmuneRACE study, and approximately 1,300 subjects contributed by 6 global collaborators. The sample metadata nearly always contained a de-identified subject ID, COVID-19 status, age in years and sex. Where available, HLA class I and class II types were obtained from metadata supplied by the sample provider rather than from assay-based typing. Findings and caveats that apply to the study as a whole: Clinical and demographic metadata were provided uncurated, with the amount varying by source and participant.

TCRbeta CDR3 regions were amplified from genomic DNA by means of the immunoSEQ Assay, a bias-controlled multiplex PCR. For the original study's pipeline: Within the assay, amplification of reference gene primers was used to estimate how many nucleated cells each sample contained. Sequence reads were collapsed and filtered to measure the absolute abundance of every unique TCRbeta CDR3 rearrangement. For each sample, productive Simpson clonality was calculated as the square root of Simpson's diversity index over productive rearrangements. In TCRdb, the immuneACCESS table is reduced to in-frame sequences with V and J assigned. These tables do not hold every clone; where another copy was compared, an unresolved V gene accounts for under half, and the others remain unexplained. The DNA gave D and trimming, while V, J and clone size come from that table. The sample yields 300,000 to 350,000 clones; under 95% were counted once. The leading ten clones occupy roughly 3.4% of the sample.

Samples from volunteer blood donors who had recovered from COVID-19 were contributed by a second Seattle source. The collaborating institutions used their own protocols to collect whole blood in K2EDTA tubes. For TCRbeta analysis, collaborators shipped samples in one of three forms: frozen whole blood, isolated PBMCs, or DNA extracted from either of those sample types. The count of this clone is one. The specificity of this receptor is unknown. Base qualities are missing; no much larger clone stands one base away. This clonotype was obtained from a young woman who had recovered from COVID-19. Sequencing was done on a sample of peripheral blood.

The sequence in DNA is TGTGCCAGCAGTCGTGAGCCGGGAAGACAGGGGGTAATTGGCTACACCTTC. It translates to CASSREPGRQGVIGYTF. The V gene is TRBV6-2 or TRBV6-3 and the J gene is TRBJ1-2; the junction holds 9 bases that match TRBD1. CDR1 MNHEY and CDR2 SVGEGT were looked up in the germline V gene. The CDR3 holds 17 amino acids from the cysteine to the phenylalanine. Of the read, only the CDR3 DNA is kept; its 51 bases are in frame from base 1. Ends trimmed: V by 5 bases, J by 7 bases; bases unmatched to a gene: 17.